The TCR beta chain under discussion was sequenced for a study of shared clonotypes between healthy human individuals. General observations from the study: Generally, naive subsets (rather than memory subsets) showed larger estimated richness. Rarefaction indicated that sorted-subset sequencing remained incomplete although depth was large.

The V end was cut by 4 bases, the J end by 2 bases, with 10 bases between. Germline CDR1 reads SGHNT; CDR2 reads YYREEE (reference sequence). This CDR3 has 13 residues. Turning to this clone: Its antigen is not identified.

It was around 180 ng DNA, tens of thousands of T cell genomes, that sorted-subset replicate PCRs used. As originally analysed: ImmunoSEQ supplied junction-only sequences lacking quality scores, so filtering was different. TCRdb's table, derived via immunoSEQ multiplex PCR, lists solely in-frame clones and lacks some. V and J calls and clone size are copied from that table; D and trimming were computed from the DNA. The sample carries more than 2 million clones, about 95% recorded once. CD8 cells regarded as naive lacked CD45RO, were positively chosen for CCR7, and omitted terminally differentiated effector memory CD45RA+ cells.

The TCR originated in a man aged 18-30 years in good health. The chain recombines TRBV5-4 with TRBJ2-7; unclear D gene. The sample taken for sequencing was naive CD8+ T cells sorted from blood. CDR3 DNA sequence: TGTGCCAGCAGCCAGGACGGAACCTACGAGCAGTACTTC. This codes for CASSQDGTYEQYF.